This T cell receptor beta chain was obtained from a study of CD8+ T cells in alopecia areata. Treatment meaning: oral pan-JAK inhibitor, 5-10 mg twice daily. This clone was observed a few times. Its target is not known. This CDR3 is built from 13 residues. Trimming shortened V by 6 bases and J by 3 bases, and 12 bases separated the two germline ends. The germline V gene encodes CDR1 SEHNR and CDR2 FQNEAQ (reference sequence). Findings and limits, study-wide: Uncertainty remains about how baseline CD8+ expansion links to response, with one nonresponder. Scalp clonality and expanded CD8+ clones among the top 100 were significantly decreased by tofacitinib. In scalp and blood during tofacitinib, many expanded lesional clones persisted. Unlike in mice, where it was clearer, TCR sharing across patients was less clear, possibly HLA-related.

Once RNA had been extracted, it was reverse transcribed into cDNA to act as the sequencing template. TCRdb's table, derived via immunoSEQ multiplex PCR, lists solely in-frame clones and lacks some. The profile shows roughly 250,000 clones, 60% of them singletons. The specimen comprised CD4+ T cells sorted from blood, sampled at roughly week 53, from a patient treated with tofacitinib. The J gene is TRBJ2-7, the V gene TRBV7-9, with D uncertain. The sequence derives from a human donor with alopecia areata. CDR3 region: CASSRQQLYEQYF. The CDR3 nucleotides read TGTGCCAGCAGTCGACAACAGCTCTACGAGCAGTACTTC.